Detailed here is one T cell receptor (beta chain). Its antigen is undetermined. The sample belongs to a study of response to subunit inactivated influenza vaccine. TCRdb reprocessed the RT-PCR reads with MiXCR, giving one entry per CDR3 protein. This sample has fewer than 800,000 distinct CDR3 sequences, with about a sixth found just once. The ends were cut back, 3 bases at V and 0 bases at J, with 8 bases in the middle. The CDR3 consists of 14 residues. Per germline, CDR1 LNHNV and CDR2 YYDKDF (reference sequence). General study results and limits: Only a handful of new T cells, the authors suggested, are recruited with each seasonal influenza vaccination.

The chain has TRBV15 and TRBJ2-5, with D tentatively TRBD1 or TRBD2 (5 bases each). The sample here was PBMCs from blood, taken 11 to 12 days after vaccination. This TCR was recovered from a middle-aged man who received an inactivated influenza vaccine. CDR3 amino acids: CATSSGTYQETQYF. The CDR3 bases are TGTGCCACCAGCAGCGGGACGTACCAAGAGACCCAGTACTTC.